These 26 T cell receptor beta chains were all obtained from the same sample, sequenced in a study of response to subunit inactivated influenza vaccine. TCRdb re-called the RT-PCR reads through MiXCR, storing one row per CDR3 protein. The table lists about 170,000 distinct CDR3 sequences, 9.5% to 15% of them singletons. The data also belong to a second study, concerning T cells expressing NK-cell markers. As reported in that work: What made the TCR beta cDNA was 5'RACE template switching with UMIs.

Here the sequenced sample was CD8+ T cells sorted from PBMCs, taken 12 days after vaccination. The receptors come from a man aged 50-59 years who received an inactivated influenza vaccine.

This clonotype has only a few counts. The V and J genes are TRBV27 and TRBJ2-7; D is uncertain. The ends were cut back, 3 bases at V and 0 bases at J, with 6 bases in the middle. Germline V gene lookup returns CDR1 MNHEY and CDR2 SMNVEV (reference sequence). The CDR3 sequence is 13 residues long. The CDR3 protein is CASSFASSYEQYF. In DNA form, the CDR3 reads TGTGCCAGCAGTTTTGCATCCTCCTACGAGCAGTACTTC.

This clonotype was detected many times. J is TRBJ2-1 and V is TRBV11-3; D ambiguous. CDR3 length: 19 residues. Per germline, CDR1 SGHNT and CDR2 YENEEA. V was shortened by 1 base and J by 2 bases, with 21 bases between the two germline ends. DNA of the CDR3: TGTGCCAGCAGCTTAGGGGTGGGTGTGCGACTCAATACCTACAATGAGCAGTTCTTC. Translated: CASSLGVGVRLNTYNEQFF. Based on the CDR3 plus reference TRBV11-3 and TRBJ2-1, the full variable domain is EAGVVQSPRYKIIEKKQPVAFWCNPISGHNTLYWYLQNLGQGPELLIRYENEEAVDDSQLPKDRFSAERLKGVDSTLKIQPAELGDSAVYLCASSLGVGVRLNTYNEQFFGPGTRLTVL.

This clonotype was seen a few times. The chain couples TRBV14 to TRBJ2-7; the D gene is possibly TRBD1 (6 bases). This CDR3 is 14 amino acids long. The germline V and J ends were trimmed by 3 bases and 5 bases, with 14 bases remaining between them. Per germline, CDR1 SGHDN and CDR2 FVKESK. This CDR3 is CASSQMDRWDEQYF. The DNA of the CDR3 is TGTGCCAGCAGCCAGATGGACAGATGGGACGAGCAGTACTTC.

This clonotype was recorded at least ten times. The chain recombines TRBV9 with TRBJ2-2; TRBD1 aligns across 7 bases. Germline V gives CDR1 SGDLS, CDR2 YYNGEE. The J segment lost 1 base and the V segment lost 4 bases, leaving 4 bases of the junction unmatched. The CDR3 consists of 15 residues. DNA of the CDR3: TGTGCCAGCAGCCCCGGGACAGTGAACACCGGGGAGCTGTTTTTT. It codes for CASSPGTVNTGELFF.

This clonotype was seen ten or more times. The chain recombines TRBV20-1 with TRBJ2-1; 9 bases match TRBD1. Germline-derived CDR1 and CDR2 are DFQATT and SNEGSKA (reference sequence). Germline trimming cut 5 bases from V and 5 bases from J; bases unmatched to any gene: 7. CDR3 length: 14 amino acids. CDR3 loop: CSAHYRGHDNEQFF. CDR3 DNA: TGCAGTGCTCACTACAGGGGGCACGACAATGAGCAGTTCTTC.

Concerning this clonotype: A much bigger clone sits one base away, suggesting this may be a read error. The chain couples TRBV5-6 to TRBJ2-7; D gene uncertain. The CDR3 runs to 14 residues. Germline V CDR1 and CDR2: SGHDT, YYEEEE. V was shortened by 5 bases and J by 3 bases, with 15 bases between the two germline ends. This CDR3 reads CASRLATTLYEQYF. The CDR3 DNA sequence: TGTGCCAGCAGACTTGCCACTACCCTCTACGAGCAGTACTTC.

This clonotype has only a few counts. The chain combines TRBV7-3 with TRBJ2-3, with D unresolved. This CDR3 has 14 amino acids. Germline loops: CDR1 SGHTA, CDR2 FQGTGA. V lost 1 base to trimming and J lost 2 bases, with 7 bases between them. The CDR3 DNA reads as TGTGCCAGCAGCTTAATGGGCCCCACAGATACGCAGTATTTT. Translated, it gives CASSLMGPTDTQYF.

A few counts support this clonotype. The V call is TRBV13, the J call TRBJ2-7; D is uncertain. The CDR3 is made up of 12 amino acids. In germline, CDR1 is PRHDT, CDR2 FYEKMQ (reference sequence). V was pared by 2 bases and J by 7 bases, with 9 bases between. The CDR3 reads CASSLLQEEQYF. In nucleotides, the CDR3 is TGTGCCAGCAGCTTACTTCAGGAAGAGCAGTACTTC.

The chain joins TRBV7-9 to TRBJ1-4; D is ambiguous. Germline V gene lookup returns CDR1 SEHNR and CDR2 FQNEAQ (reference sequence). Trimming took 1 base from V and 7 from J, leaving 4 bases between them. CDR3 length equals 12 residues. CDR3 DNA: TGTGCCAGCAGCTTAGTGTTTGAAAAACTGTTTTTT. Translated: CASSLVFEKLFF.

The chain combines TRBV5-1 with TRBJ2-7, with 7 bases lining up with TRBD1. The germline V gene encodes CDR1 SGHRS and CDR2 YFSETQ. There are 13 residues in the CDR3. Unmatched junction bases numbered 6, after V lost 4 bases and J lost 5 bases. The CDR3 here is CASSGETGNEQYF. In nucleotides, the CDR3 is TGCGCCAGCAGCGGGGAGACAGGGAACGAGCAGTACTTC.

This clonotype was picked up a small number of times. The rearrangement links TRBV4-1 to TRBJ2-5; D is unresolved. The germline V and J ends were trimmed by 0 bases and 5 bases, with 10 bases remaining between them. This CDR3 region has 14 residues. Germline V gene data show CDR1 as MGHRA and CDR2 as YSYEKL. CDR3 DNA sequence: TGCGCCAGCAGCCAAGAGGGCGGAAGGGAGACCCAGTACTTC. Its translation is CASSQEGGRETQYF.

This clonotype has a handful of counts. The chain recombines TRBV5-6 with TRBJ1-6; D remains unclear. This CDR3 region has 16 residues. The V gene lost 0 bases and the J gene lost 5 bases, with 12 bases spanning the gap. Germline loops: CDR1 SGHDT, CDR2 YYEEEE. The CDR3 spells CASSLGRRVNNSPLHF. CDR3 sequence (DNA): TGTGCCAGCAGCTTGGGAAGGAGGGTCAATAATTCACCCCTCCACTTT.

This clonotype occurred many times. The rearrangement uses TRBV27 and TRBJ2-7; 9 bases fit TRBD1. V shed 6 bases, J shed 5 bases, and the junction held 8 bases outside the gene matches. CDR1 MNHEY and CDR2 SMNVEV come from the germline V gene (reference sequence). CDR3 length: 14 amino acids. The CDR3, as DNA: TGTGCCAGCAGCGCCGGGACAGGGAATAACGAGCAGTACTTC. Translating it yields CASSAGTGNNEQYF.

A few counts support this clonotype. This chain joins TRBV7-9 and TRBJ2-7, with TRBD1 matching 7 bases. Trimming removed 3 bases from V and 0 bases from J; junction bases left unmatched: 5. CDR1 is SEHNR and CDR2 is FQNEAQ in the germline V gene (reference sequence). The CDR3 sequence is 15 residues long. As DNA, the CDR3 is TGTGCCAGCAGCTTTAAGACAGGGTACTCCTACGAGCAGTACTTC. It specifies CASSFKTGYSYEQYF.

V usage is TRBV4-2 and J usage is TRBJ2-7; D gene uncertain. The CDR3 is 16 residues long. CDR1 is LGHNA and CDR2 is YNFKEQ in the germline V gene. V was trimmed by 2 bases and J by 4 bases, leaving 18 bases between them. CDR3 loop: CASSQTTTLPVYEQYF. For the CDR3, the DNA is TGTGCCAGCAGCCAAACCACGACACTGCCCGTTTACGAGCAGTACTTC.

This clonotype has more than one count but fewer than ten. V gene TRBV7-6 combines with J gene TRBJ2-5, with D perhaps matching TRBD1 or TRBD2 (5 bases each). Germline loops: CDR1 SGHVS, CDR2 FNYEAQ. Trimming cost V 5 bases and J 10 bases, with 20 bases left between them. There are 14 residues in the CDR3. The CDR3 sequence is CASSRRGTAQGQYF. The CDR3 DNA sequence: TGTGCCAGCAGCCGAAGAGGGACGGCCCAAGGCCAGTACTTC. Full variable domain (outside the CDR3, taken from reference TRBV7-6 and TRBJ2-5): GAGVSQSPRYKVTKRGQDVALRCDPISGHVSLYWYRQALGQGPEFLTYFNYEAQQDKSGLPNDRFSAERPEGSISTLTIQRTEQRDSAMYRCASSRRGTAQGQYFGPGTRLLVL.

This clonotype was found many times. V gene TRBV7-9 combines with J gene TRBJ2-2; D gene ambiguous. Germline CDR1 SEHNR, CDR2 FQNEAQ (reference sequence). The CDR3 extends over 13 amino acids. V was trimmed by 6 bases and J by 6 bases, leaving 11 bases between them. CDR3: CASSFQRPGELFF. DNA of the CDR3: TGTGCCAGCAGTTTCCAAAGACCCGGGGAGCTGTTTTTT. Full variable domain (remainder filled in from reference TRBV7-9 and TRBJ2-2): DTGVSQNPRHKITKRGQNVTFRCDPISEHNRLYWYRQTLGQGPEFLTYFQNEAQLEKSRLLSDRFSAERPKGSFSTLEIQRTEQGDSAMYLCASSFQRPGELFFGEGSRLTVL.

This clonotype occurred a few times. V is TRBV6-2 or TRBV6-3 and J is TRBJ2-2; no clear D gene. Trimming shortened V by 4 bases and J by 2 bases, and 5 bases separated the two germline ends. The germline V gene encodes CDR1 MNHEY and CDR2 SVGEGT. The CDR3 covers 13 residues. This CDR3 reads CASSFINTGELFF. The CDR3 nucleotides read TGTGCCAGCAGTTTCATAAACACCGGGGAGCTGTTTTTT.

Many counts were recorded for this clonotype. The genes are TRBV29-1 and TRBJ2-3, with 7 bases matching TRBD1. Per germline, CDR1 SQVTM and CDR2 ANQGSEA. The trim removed 6 bases at V and 1 base at J, leaving 7 bases unmatched. The CDR3 has 14 amino acids. The CDR3 region is CSVHRGLGTDTQYF. The CDR3 nucleotides read TGCAGCGTACACAGGGGCCTGGGCACAGATACGCAGTATTTT.

This clonotype was recorded many times. The V and J genes are TRBV7-9 and TRBJ1-2, with D possibly matching TRBD1 (6 bases). V lost 4 bases, J lost 4 bases, and 13 bases lay in between. CDR1 is SEHNR and CDR2 is FQNEAQ in the germline V gene (reference sequence). The CDR3 covers 14 residues. The CDR3 bases are TGTGCCAGCAGCTCTGACGGACAGCTCTATGGCTACACCTTC. It yields the protein CASSSDGQLYGYTF.

A few counts support this clonotype. V usage is TRBV25-1 and J usage is TRBJ2-1, with TRBD1 as a possible D gene (6 bases). Germline CDR1 MGHDK, CDR2 SYGVNS. V lost 5 bases, J lost 5 bases, and 7 bases lay in between. The CDR3 spans 12 residues. CDR3: CASSTGNNEQFF. CDR3 sequence (DNA): TGTGCCAGCAGTACAGGGAACAATGAGCAGTTCTTC.

V usage is TRBV6-1 and J usage is TRBJ2-3; no clear D gene. Germline assignment: CDR1 MNHNS and CDR2 SASEGT. The V and J ends lost 3 bases and 6 bases respectively, with 10 bases between them. The CDR3 covers 13 residues. The CDR3 sequence is CASSEITLDTQYF. CDR3 nucleotides: TGTGCCAGCAGTGAGATCACCCTCGATACGCAGTATTTT.

In this sample, this clonotype turned up a few times. This chain connects TRBV28 to TRBJ2-1, with D unclear. CDR1 is MDHEN and CDR2 is SYDVKM in the germline V gene. Trimming took 0 bases from V and 14 from J, leaving 11 bases between them. CDR3 size: 12 residues. This chain's CDR3 is CASSLCGSPKFF. The CDR3 nucleotides read TGTGCCAGCAGTTTATGTGGATCCCCGAAGTTCTTC.

This clonotype was picked up many times. V is TRBV7-6 and J is TRBJ2-7; 9 positions match TRBD1. The length of the CDR3 is 15 residues. V lost 3 bases and J lost 5; bases outside the gene matches: 8. Germline assignment: CDR1 SGHVS and CDR2 FNYEAQ. The CDR3 DNA follows: TGTGCCAGCAGCTTTATGGGACAGGGCCCCAACGAGCAGTACTTC. Protein: CASSFMGQGPNEQYF.

This clonotype was counted a few times. CDR3 bases: TGTGCCAGCAGCTTTGGGGAAGGTTCACCCCTCCACTTT. It specifies CASSFGEGSPLHF. The chain has TRBV7-6 and TRBJ1-6; D is unclear. Germline-derived CDR1 and CDR2 are SGHVS and FNYEAQ. The CDR3 consists of 13 residues. Trimming left V 3 bases short and J 9 bases short, with 9 bases between.

The genes are TRBV7-9 and TRBJ1-4, with no clear D. Germline lookup yields CDR1 SEHNR and CDR2 FQNEAQ (reference sequence). CDR3 length equals 14 residues. V was trimmed by 5 bases and J by 0 bases, leaving 7 bases between them. The CDR3 coding sequence is TGTGCCAGCAGCCCGGTTGCAACTAATGAAAAACTGTTTTTT. This translates into CASSPVATNEKLFF.